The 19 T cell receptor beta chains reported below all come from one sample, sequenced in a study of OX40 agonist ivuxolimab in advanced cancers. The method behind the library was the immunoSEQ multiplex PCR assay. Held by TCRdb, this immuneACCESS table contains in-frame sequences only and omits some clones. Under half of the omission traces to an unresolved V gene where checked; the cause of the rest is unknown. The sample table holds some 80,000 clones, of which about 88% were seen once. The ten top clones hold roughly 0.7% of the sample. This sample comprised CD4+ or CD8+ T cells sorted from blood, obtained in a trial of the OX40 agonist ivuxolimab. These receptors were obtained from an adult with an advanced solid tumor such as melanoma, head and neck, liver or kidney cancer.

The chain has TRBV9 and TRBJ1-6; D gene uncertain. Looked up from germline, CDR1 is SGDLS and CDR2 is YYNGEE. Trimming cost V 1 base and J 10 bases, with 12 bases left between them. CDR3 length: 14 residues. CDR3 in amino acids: CASSVLAEDSPLHF. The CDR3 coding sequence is TGTGCCAGCAGCGTATTGGCAGAGGACTCACCCCTCCACTTT.

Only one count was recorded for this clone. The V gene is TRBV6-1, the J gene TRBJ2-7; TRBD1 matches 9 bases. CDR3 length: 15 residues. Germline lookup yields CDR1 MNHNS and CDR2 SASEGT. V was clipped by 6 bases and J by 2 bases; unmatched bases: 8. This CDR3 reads CASRKPGQGAYEQYF. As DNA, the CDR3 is TGTGCCAGCAGGAAACCGGGACAGGGCGCCTACGAGCAGTACTTC.

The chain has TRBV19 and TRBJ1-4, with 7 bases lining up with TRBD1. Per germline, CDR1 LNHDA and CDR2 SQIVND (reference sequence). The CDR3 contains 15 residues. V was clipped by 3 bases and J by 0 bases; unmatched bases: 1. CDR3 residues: CASSMGQSTNEKLFF. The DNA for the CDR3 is TGTGCCAGTAGTATGGGACAGTCAACTAATGAAAAACTGTTTTTT. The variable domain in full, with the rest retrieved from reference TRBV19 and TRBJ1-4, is DGGITQSPKYLFRKEGQNVTLSCEQNLNHDAMYWYRQDPGQGLRLIYYSQIVNDFQKGDIAEGYSVSREKKESFPLTVTSAQKNPTAFYLCASSMGQSTNEKLFFGSGTQLSVL.

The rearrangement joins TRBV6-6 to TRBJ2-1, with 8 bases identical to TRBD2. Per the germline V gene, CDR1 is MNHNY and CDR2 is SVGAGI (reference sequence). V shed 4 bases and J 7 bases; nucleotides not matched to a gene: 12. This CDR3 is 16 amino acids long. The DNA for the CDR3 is TGTGCCAGCAGTTCCCGGACCAGCGGGGGTCGGAATGAGCAGTTCTTC. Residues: CASSSRTSGGRNEQFF.

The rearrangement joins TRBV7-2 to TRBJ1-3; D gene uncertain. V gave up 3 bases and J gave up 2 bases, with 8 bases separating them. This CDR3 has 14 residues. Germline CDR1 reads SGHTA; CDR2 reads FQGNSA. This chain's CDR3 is CASSFGATGNTIYF. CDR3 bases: TGTGCCAGCAGCTTCGGCGCGACTGGAAACACCATATATTTT.

CDR3 residues: CASSPRTGNYEQYF. Here the CDR3 DNA reads TGTGCCAGTAGCCCTCGTACAGGAAACTACGAGCAGTACTTC. The chain recombines TRBV19 with TRBJ2-7, with a tentative D call TRBD1 (5 bases). The V gene lost 6 bases and the J gene lost 3 bases, with 15 bases spanning the gap. Germline CDR1 and CDR2: LNHDA and SQIVND (reference sequence). The CDR3 contains 14 residues.

CDR3 DNA sequence: TGTGCCAGCACCCCGGGAAGGATCTTAAGCACAGATACGCAGTATTTT. Amino acid sequence: CASTPGRILSTDTQYF. This chain joins TRBV2 and TRBJ2-3, with D tentatively TRBD2 (5 bases). CDR1 is SNHLY and CDR2 is FYNNEI in the germline V gene. This CDR3 has 16 residues. V was cut by 7 bases and J by 0 bases, with 17 bases left in between. The variable domain in full, completed from reference TRBV2 and TRBJ2-3, reads EPEVTQTPSHQVTQMGQEVILRCVPISNHLYFYWYRQILGQKVEFLVSFYNNEISEKSEIFDDQFSVERPDGSNFTLKIRSTKLEDSAMYFCASTPGRILSTDTQYFGPGTRLTVL.

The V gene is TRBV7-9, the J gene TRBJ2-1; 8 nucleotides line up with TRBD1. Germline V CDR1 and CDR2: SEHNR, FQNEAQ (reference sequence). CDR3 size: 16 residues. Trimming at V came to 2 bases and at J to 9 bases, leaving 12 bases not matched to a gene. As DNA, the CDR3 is TGTGCCAGCAGCTTACTTCCCTGGACAGGGCGGAGTGAGCAGTTCTTC. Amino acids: CASSLLPWTGRSEQFF.

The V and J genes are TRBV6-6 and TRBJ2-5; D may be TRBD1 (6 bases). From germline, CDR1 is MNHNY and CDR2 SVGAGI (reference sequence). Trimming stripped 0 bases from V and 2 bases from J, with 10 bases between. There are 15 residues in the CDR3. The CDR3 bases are TGTGCCAGCAGTTACTCGACAGGCCCTCAAGAGACCCAGTACTTC. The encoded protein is CASSYSTGPQETQYF.

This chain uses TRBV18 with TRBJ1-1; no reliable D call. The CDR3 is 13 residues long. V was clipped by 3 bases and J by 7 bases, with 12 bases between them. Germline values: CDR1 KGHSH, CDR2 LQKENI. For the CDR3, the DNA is TGTGCCAGCTCACCGGGAGGGCCCCTTGAAGCTTTCTTT. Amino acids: CASSPGGPLEAFF.

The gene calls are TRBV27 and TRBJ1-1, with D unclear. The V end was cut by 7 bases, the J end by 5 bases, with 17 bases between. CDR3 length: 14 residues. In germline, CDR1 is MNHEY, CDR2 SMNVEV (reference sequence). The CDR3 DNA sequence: TGTGCCAGCACCCCCCATGGGCGTGGGACTGAAGCTTTCTTT. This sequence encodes CASTPHGRGTEAFF.

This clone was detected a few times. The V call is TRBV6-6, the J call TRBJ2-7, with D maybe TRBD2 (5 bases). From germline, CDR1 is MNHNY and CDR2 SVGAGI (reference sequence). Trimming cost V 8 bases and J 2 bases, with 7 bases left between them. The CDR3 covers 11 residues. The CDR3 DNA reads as TGTGCCAGCCAGGAGGCCTACGAGCAGTACTTC. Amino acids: CASQEAYEQYF.

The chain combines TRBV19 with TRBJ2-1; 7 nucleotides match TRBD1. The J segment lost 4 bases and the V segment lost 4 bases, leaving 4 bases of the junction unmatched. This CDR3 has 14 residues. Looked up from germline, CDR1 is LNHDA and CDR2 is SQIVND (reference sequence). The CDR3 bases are TGTGCCAGTAGTAGCCAGGGGGATTACAATGAGCAGTTCTTC. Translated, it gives CASSSQGDYNEQFF. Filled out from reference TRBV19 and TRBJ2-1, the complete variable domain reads DGGITQSPKYLFRKEGQNVTLSCEQNLNHDAMYWYRQDPGQGLRLIYYSQIVNDFQKGDIAEGYSVSREKKESFPLTVTSAQKNPTAFYLCASSSQGDYNEQFFGPGTRLTVL.

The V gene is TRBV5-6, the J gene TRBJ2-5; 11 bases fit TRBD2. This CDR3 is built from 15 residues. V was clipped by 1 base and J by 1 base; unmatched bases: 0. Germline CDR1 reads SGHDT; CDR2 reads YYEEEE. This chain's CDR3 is CASSLTSGGQETQYF. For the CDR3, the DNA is TGTGCCAGCAGCTTGACTAGCGGGGGCCAAGAGACCCAGTACTTC.

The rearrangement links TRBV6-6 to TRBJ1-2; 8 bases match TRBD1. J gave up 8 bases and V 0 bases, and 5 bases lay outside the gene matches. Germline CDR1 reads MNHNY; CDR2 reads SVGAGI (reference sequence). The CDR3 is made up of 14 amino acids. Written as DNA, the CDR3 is TGTGCCAGCAGTTACTCCAGGGGGCGAGGCGGCTACACCTTC. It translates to CASSYSRGRGGYTF.

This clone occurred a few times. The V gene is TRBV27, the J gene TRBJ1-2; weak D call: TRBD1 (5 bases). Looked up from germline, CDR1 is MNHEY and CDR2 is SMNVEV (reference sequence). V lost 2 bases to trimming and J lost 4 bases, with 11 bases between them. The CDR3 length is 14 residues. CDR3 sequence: CASSLGRVGYGYTF. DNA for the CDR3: TGTGCCAGCAGTTTAGGCAGGGTAGGCTATGGCTACACCTTC.

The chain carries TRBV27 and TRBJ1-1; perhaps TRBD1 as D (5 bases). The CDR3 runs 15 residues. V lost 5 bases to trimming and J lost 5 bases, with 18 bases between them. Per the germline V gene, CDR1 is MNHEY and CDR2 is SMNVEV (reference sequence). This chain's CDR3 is CASSGRGPGGTEAFF. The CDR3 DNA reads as TGTGCCAGCAGTGGGCGTGGACCGGGGGGTACTGAAGCTTTCTTT.

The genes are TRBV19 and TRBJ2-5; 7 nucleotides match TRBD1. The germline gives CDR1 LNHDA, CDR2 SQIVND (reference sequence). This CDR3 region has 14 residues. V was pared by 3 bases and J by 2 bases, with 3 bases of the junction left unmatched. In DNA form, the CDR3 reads TGTGCCAGTAGTATCAACAGGGGACAAGAGACCCAGTACTTC. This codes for CASSINRGQETQYF.

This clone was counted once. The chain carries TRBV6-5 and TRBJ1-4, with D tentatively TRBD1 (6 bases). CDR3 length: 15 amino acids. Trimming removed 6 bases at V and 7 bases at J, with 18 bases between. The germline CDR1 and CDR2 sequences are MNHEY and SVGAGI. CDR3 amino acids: CASSHGGLRVEKLFF. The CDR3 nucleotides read TGTGCCAGCAGCCACGGGGGGCTGAGGGTTGAAAAACTGTTTTTT.